This T cell receptor (beta chain) was sequenced during a study of T cell responses to AZD1222 COVID-19 vaccine. Findings and limits, study-wide: The CD4 TCRs associated with vaccination extended across spike and predominated at 160-218 and 743-854.

Points on this clone: Antigen: not known. Different DNA sequences within this sample yield the same CDR3.

The table came from immunoSEQ multiplex PCR; TCRdb's copy has only in-frame clones and leaves some out. This table has approximately 50,000 clones, 60% to 85% appearing once. Germline values: CDR1 SGHDN, CDR2 FVKESK. The CDR3 consists of 16 residues. The V gene lost 3 bases and the J gene lost 1 base, with 14 bases spanning the gap. The input for sequencing was peripheral blood, taken on day 0 of AZD1222 vaccination. V is TRBV14 and J is TRBJ2-3, with TRBD2 as a possible D gene (6 bases). The source of this sequence is an adult in good health. CDR3 region: CASSHLSGSGTDTQYF. The CDR3 DNA reads as TGTGCCAGCAGCCATCTTAGCGGATCCGGCACAGATACGCAGTATTTT.